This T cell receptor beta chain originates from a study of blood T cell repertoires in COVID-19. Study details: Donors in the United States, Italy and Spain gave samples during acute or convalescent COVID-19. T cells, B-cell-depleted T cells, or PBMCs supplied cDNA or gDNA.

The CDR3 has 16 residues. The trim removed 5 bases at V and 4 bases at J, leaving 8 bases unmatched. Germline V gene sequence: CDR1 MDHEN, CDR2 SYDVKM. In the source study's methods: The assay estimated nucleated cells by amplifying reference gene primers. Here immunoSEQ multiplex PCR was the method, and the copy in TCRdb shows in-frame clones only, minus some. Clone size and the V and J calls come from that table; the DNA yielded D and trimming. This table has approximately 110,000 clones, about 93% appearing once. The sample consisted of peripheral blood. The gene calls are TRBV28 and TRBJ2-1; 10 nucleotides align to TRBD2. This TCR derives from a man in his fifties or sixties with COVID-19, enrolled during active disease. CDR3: CASSTTGTSAYNEQFF. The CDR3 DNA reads TGTGCCAGCAGTACAACCGGGACTAGCGCGTACAATGAGCAGTTCTTC.